These 8 T cell receptor beta chains share one sample of origin, sequenced in a study of T cells in Graves' hyperthyroidism and ophthalmopathy. TCR beta CDR3 sequences were amplified from RNA transcripts. HTBI primers were used for first-round RT-PCR of the TCR CDR3. Via MiXCR, TCRdb re-called the multiplex PCR reads, giving one row per CDR3 protein. The table lists approximately 590,000 distinct CDR3 sequences, 35% to 55% of them singletons. The sequencing sample was made of peripheral blood or thyroid tissue (not recorded which). The receptor source for this set is a woman under 30 with Graves' hyperthyroidism.

Concerning this clonotype itself: A much larger clone is a single base away; this may be a read error. The J gene is TRBJ1-1, the V gene TRBV5-4; unclear D gene. This CDR3 comprises 13 residues. Germline lookup yields CDR1 SGHNT and CDR2 YYREEE (reference sequence). The CDR3 nucleotides are TGTGCCTGCAGCTTCGTCCGTAACACTGAAGCTTTCTTT. Protein sequence: CACSFVRNTEAFF.

This clonotype occurred a few times. The chain combines TRBV7-8 with TRBJ2-7; 7 bases are a match to TRBD2. The V segment lost 2 bases and the J segment 4 bases; nucleotides outside the gene matches: 11. Germline assignment: CDR1 SGHVS and CDR2 FQNEAQ. This CDR3 is built from 16 residues. CDR3 sequence: CASSLLGGGGGYEQYF. In nucleotides, the CDR3 is TGTGCCAGCAGCTTACTCGGGGGTGGGGGAGGGTACGAGCAGTACTTC.

In regard to this clonotype: One junction end does not reproduce the germline sequence, and a read error may be involved. V and J are TRBV10-3 and TRBJ2-2; D is ambiguous. CDR3 length equals 16 residues. CDR1 is ENHRY, CDR2 SYGVKD, per germline. The CDR3 loop reads CASSAVHVGNTGELFF. CDR3 bases: TGTGCCAGCAGTGCCGTCCATGTTGGGAACACCGGGGAGCTGTTTTTT.

At least ten counts were recorded for this clonotype. The chain uses TRBV29-1 and TRBJ1-2, with D unclear. The CDR3 runs to 13 residues. Germline values: CDR1 SQVTM, CDR2 ANQGSEA. The V gene lost 7 bases and the J gene lost 4 bases, with 16 bases spanning the gap. This chain's CDR3 is CSAVGGPFYGYTF. CDR3 nucleotide sequence: TGCAGCGCTGTTGGCGGCCCCTTCTATGGCTACACCTTC.

This clonotype was seen at least ten times. V usage is TRBV7-2 and J usage is TRBJ1-2, with 7 bases matching TRBD1. J lost 7 bases, V lost 1 base, and 3 bases had no gene match. The germline gives CDR1 SGHTA, CDR2 FQGNSA. The CDR3 has 13 amino acids. The CDR3 DNA reads as TGTGCCAGCAGCTTAGAGACAGGGATTGGCTACACCTTC. Translated, it gives CASSLETGIGYTF.

V is TRBV25-1 and J is TRBJ2-7; either TRBD1 or TRBD2 may fit D (6 bases each). Germline V gene data show CDR1 as MGHDK and CDR2 as SYGVNS. The V gene lost 8 bases and the J gene lost 7 bases, with 18 bases spanning the gap. The CDR3 length is 13 residues. The DNA for the CDR3 is TGTGCCAGCTCACCAGGAGGGGGACGGGAGCAGTACTTC. Translation: CASSPGGGREQYF.

The chain is built from TRBV7-6 and TRBJ2-7; the match to TRBD2 covers 10 bases. J gave up 0 bases and V 6 bases, and 5 bases lay outside the gene matches. The length of the CDR3 is 15 residues. CDR1 and CDR2 (germline): SGHVS, FNYEAQ. For the CDR3, the DNA is TGTGCCAGCAGGGGACTAGCGCTGAGCTCCTACGAGCAGTACTTC. Amino acids: CASRGLALSSYEQYF. Full variable domain (outside the CDR3, taken from reference TRBV7-6 and TRBJ2-7): GAGVSQSPRYKVTKRGQDVALRCDPISGHVSLYWYRQALGQGPEFLTYFNYEAQQDKSGLPNDRFSAERPEGSISTLTIQRTEQRDSAMYRCASRGLALSSYEQYFGPGTRLTVT.

This clonotype occurred a few times. This sequence joins TRBV11-1 and TRBJ1-2; D is undetermined. The CDR3 has 14 amino acids. The V gene lost 5 bases and the J gene lost 8 bases, with 18 bases spanning the gap. The germline gives CDR1 SGHAT, CDR2 FQDESV (reference sequence). The CDR3 DNA reads as TGTGCCAGCAGCCGCTTAGATTCGAAGAACGGCTACACCTTC. Encoded protein: CASSRLDSKNGYTF.